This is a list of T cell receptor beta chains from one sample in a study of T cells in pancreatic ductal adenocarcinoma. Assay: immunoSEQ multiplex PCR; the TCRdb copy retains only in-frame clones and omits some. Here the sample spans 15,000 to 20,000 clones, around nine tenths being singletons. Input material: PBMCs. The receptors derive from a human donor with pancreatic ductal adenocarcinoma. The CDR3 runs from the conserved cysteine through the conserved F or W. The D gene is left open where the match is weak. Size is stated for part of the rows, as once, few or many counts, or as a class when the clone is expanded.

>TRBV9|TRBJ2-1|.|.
TGTGCCAGCAGCGTAGGAGGGGGGGGAGGGTACAATGAGCAGTTCTTC
CASSVGGGGGYNEQFF
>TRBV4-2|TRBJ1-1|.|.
TGTGCCAGCAGCTTGGGAGGGTTTGAAGCTTTCTTT
CASSLGGFEAFF
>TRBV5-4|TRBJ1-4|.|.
TGTGCCAGCAGCCGCACAGCTGCAACTAATGAAAAACTGTTTTTT
CASSRTAATNEKLFF
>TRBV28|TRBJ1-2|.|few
TGTGCCAGCAGTTTGCGGGGGGCGGGTGGCTACACCTTC
CASSLRGAGGYTF
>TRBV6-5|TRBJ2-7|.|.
TGTGCCAGCAGTTACTCGGGCAGGGTCCACGAGCAGTACTTC
CASSYSGRVHEQYF
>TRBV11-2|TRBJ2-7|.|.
TGTGCCAGCAGCTTAAATGCAGACGAGCAGTACTTC
CASSLNADEQYF
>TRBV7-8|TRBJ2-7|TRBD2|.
TGTGCCAGCAGCTCGGCGCGCACCGGGACTAGCGGATACGAGCAGTACTTC
CASSSARTGTSGYEQYF
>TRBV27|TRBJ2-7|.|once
TGTGCCAGCAAATCCGGGACATCACTGAGCTCCTACGAGCAGTACTTC
CASKSGTSLSSYEQYF
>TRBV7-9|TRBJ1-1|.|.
TGTGCCAGCAGCCGTGACGGGGGAACGGGGACTGAAGCTTTCTTT
CASSRDGGTGTEAFF
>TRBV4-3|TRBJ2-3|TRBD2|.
TGCGCCAGCAGCCAAGAGCTGGTGGCGGGAGCTAGCACAGATACGCAGTATTTT
CASSQELVAGASTDTQYF
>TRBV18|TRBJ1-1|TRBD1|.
TGTGCCAGCTCACCAATTCAGGACAGGGGGATTATGAACACTGAAGCTTTCTTT
CASSPIQDRGIMNTEAFF
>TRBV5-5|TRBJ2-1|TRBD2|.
TGTGCCAGCAGCCAGAGCGGGGGGGGTTACAATGAGCAGTTCTTC
CASSQSGGGYNEQFF
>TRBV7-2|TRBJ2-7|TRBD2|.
TGTGCCAGCAGCCTAGCGGGGGCTCACGAGCAGTACTTC
CASSLAGAHEQYF
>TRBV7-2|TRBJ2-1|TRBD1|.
TGTGCCAGCAGCTCGGACAGGGAGTACAATGAGCAGTTCTTC
CASSSDREYNEQFF
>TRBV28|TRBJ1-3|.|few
TGTGCCAGCAGCGGCTATGACAAGGCCTCTGGAAACACCATATATTTT
CASSGYDKASGNTIYF
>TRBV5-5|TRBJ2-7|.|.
TGTGCCAGCAGCTTGGATTGGGACAACTCCTACGAGCAGTACTTC
CASSLDWDNSYEQYF
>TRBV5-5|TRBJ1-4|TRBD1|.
TGTGCCAGCAGCTTGGTGGGGACAGGGTCAACTAATGAAAAACTGTTTTTT
CASSLVGTGSTNEKLFF
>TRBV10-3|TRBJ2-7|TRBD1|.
TGTGCCACACAGGCCGGTAACAGGGGTGGCGAGCAGTACTTC
CATQAGNRGGEQYF
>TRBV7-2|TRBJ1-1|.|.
TGTGCCAGCAGCTCCCCCTGGGACATAATGAACACTGAAGCTTTCTTT
CASSSPWDIMNTEAFF
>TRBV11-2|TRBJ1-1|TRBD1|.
TGTGCCAGCAGCTTACTGACAGGGTCCAACACTGAAGCTTTCTTT
CASSLLTGSNTEAFF
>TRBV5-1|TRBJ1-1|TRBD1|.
TGCGCCAGCAGCCGGGACAGGGCAGGGACTGAAGCTTTCTTT
CASSRDRAGTEAFF
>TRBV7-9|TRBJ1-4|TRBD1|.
TGTGCCAGCAGCCTATGGGACAGGGGCGACATTAATGAAAAACTGTTTTTT
CASSLWDRGDINEKLFF
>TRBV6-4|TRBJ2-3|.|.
TGTGCCAGCAGTGAAGGACAGAACACAGATACGCAGTATTTT
CASSEGQNTDTQYF
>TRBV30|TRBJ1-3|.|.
TGTGCCTGGAGGGGCGGGGGAAACACCATATATTTT
CAWRGGGNTIYF
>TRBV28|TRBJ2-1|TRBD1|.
TGTGCCAGCAGTCCCGACAGGGGGTCCTACAATGAGCAGTTCTTC
CASSPDRGSYNEQFF
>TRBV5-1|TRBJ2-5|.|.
TGCGCCAGCAGCCCGGAGGGGCAAGAGACCCAGTACTTC
CASSPEGQETQYF
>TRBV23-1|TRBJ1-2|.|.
TGCGCCAGCAGTCAACCTTCCAGGCCTGGCTACACCTTC
CASSQPSRPGYTF
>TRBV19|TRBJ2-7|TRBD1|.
TGTGCCAGTAGTAAACCGGGACAGGGAAACTACGAGCAGTACTTC
CASSKPGQGNYEQYF
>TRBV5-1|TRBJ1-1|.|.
TGCGCCAGCAGCTTTTTCCCTAGCACTGAAGCTTTCTTT
CASSFFPSTEAFF
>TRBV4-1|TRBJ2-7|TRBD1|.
TGCGCCAGCAGCCAAGAGGGGACAGGGGGCTACGACGAGCAGTACTTC
CASSQEGTGGYDEQYF
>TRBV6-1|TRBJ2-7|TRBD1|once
TGTGCCAGCAGTGAAGCGCAGGGGGCGGGAGAGCAGTACTTC
CASSEAQGAGEQYF
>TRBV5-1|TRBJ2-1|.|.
TGCGCCAGCAGCCCCACAGTAGGCGTCGACAATGAGCAGTTCTTC
CASSPTVGVDNEQFF
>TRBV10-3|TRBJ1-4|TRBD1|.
TGTGCCATCAGTGAAGAGGGGGACAGAAGGGAACTGTTTTTT
CAISEEGDRRELFF
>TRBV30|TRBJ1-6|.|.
TGTGCCTGGAGTCCAAACAGGAATTCACCCCTCCACTTT
CAWSPNRNSPLHF
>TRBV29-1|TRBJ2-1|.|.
TGCAGCGTTCGGACAGAGTACAATGAGCAGTTCTTC
CSVRTEYNEQFF
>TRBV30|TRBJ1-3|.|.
TGTGCCTGGCAGCAGGATTCCGGAAACACCATATATTTT
CAWQQDSGNTIYF
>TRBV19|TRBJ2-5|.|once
TGTGCCAGTAGTCCTGGGACAAGGACGTACCAAGAGACCCAGTACTTC
CASSPGTRTYQETQYF
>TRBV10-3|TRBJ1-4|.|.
TGTGCCATCAGTGATTTGGGGGGGCCTGAAAAACTGTTTTTT
CAISDLGGPEKLFF
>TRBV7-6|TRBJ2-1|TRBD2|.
TGTGCCAGCAGCTTAGAGGGCGGGGGGGCTTATTCCTACAATGAGCAGTTCTTC
CASSLEGGGAYSYNEQFF
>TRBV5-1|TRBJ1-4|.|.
TGCGCCAGCAGGGGGACTACAACTAATGAAAAACTGTTTTTT
CASRGTTTNEKLFF
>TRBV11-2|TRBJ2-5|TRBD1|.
TGTGCCAGCAGCTCGAGGGGCGGGACAGGGGCTAGGGAGACCCAGTACTTC
CASSSRGGTGARETQYF